A single T cell receptor beta chain is shown here with its context. Noted time point: week 3, after first cycle of checkpoint inhibitor. Apart from a couple of fast progressors, RECIST 1.1 response was judged 12 weeks post-infusion. These data belong to a study of blood T cell dynamics during melanoma immunotherapy. Trimming pared 2 bases from V and 9 bases from J, leaving 13 bases between. Germline CDR1 and CDR2: GTSNPN and SVGIG (reference sequence). The CDR3 loop spans 12 amino acids. The assay was immunoSEQ multiplex PCR, and TCRdb's table has in-frame clones only and misses some. The data show about 8,800 clones, 85% to 90% seen once.

This specimen consisted of blood, obtained from a patient treated with checkpoint blockade. This receptor was obtained from a human donor with melanoma. This chain links TRBV30 with TRBJ1-1, with D unresolved. CDR3 amino acids: CAWSQTSTKAFF. The CDR3 DNA reads TGTGCCTGGAGTCAGACCTCAACAAAAGCTTTCTTT.